This T cell receptor beta chain was sequenced for a study of blood T cell repertoires in COVID-19. Clinical history as reported by participants underpinned cohort assignment. V was clipped by 1 base and J by 4 bases; unmatched bases: 0. Germline loops: CDR1 LNHNV, CDR2 YYDKDF (reference sequence). This CDR3 comprises 16 residues. The data were produced by immunoSEQ multiplex PCR, yet TCRdb's version contains in-frame clones alone and is incomplete. This table holds some 150,000 clones, around 87% found once. Source material: PBMCs or T cells enriched from blood (not recorded which). This clonotype was sampled from a woman aged 25 to 39 with acute COVID-19. The gene calls are TRBV15 and TRBJ2-1; 14 bases match TRBD2. DNA of the CDR3: TGTGCCACCAGCAGAGGGACTAGCGGGAGGTACAATGAGCAGTTCTTC. Encoded protein: CATSRGTSGRYNEQFF.